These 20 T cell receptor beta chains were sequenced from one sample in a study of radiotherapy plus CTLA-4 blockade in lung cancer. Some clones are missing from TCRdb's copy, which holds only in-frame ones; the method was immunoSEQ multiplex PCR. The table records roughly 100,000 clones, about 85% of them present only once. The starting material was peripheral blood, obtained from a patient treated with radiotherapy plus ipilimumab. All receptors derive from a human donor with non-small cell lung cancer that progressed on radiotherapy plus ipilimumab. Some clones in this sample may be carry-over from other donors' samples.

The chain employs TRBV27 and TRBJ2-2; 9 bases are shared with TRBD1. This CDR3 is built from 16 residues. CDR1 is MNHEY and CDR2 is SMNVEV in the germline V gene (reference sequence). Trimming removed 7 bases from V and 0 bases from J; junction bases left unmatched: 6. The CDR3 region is CASTSRQGANTGELFF. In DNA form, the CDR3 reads TGTGCCAGCACCTCCCGACAGGGGGCGAACACCGGGGAGCTGTTTTTT.

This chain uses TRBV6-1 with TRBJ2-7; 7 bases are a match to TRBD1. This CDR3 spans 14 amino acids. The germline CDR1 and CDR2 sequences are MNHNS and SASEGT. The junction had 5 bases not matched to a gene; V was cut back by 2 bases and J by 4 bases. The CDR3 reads CASSEYRDSYEQYF. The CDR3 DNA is TGTGCCAGCAGTGAATATCGGGACAGTTACGAGCAGTACTTC.

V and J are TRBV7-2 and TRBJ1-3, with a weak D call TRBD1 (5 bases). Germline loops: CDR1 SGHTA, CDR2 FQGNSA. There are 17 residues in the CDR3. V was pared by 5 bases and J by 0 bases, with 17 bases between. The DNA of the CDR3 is TGTGCCAGCAGCAACGGTGGGGGTTCTCGCTCTGGAAACACCATATATTTT. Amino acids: CASSNGGGSRSGNTIYF.

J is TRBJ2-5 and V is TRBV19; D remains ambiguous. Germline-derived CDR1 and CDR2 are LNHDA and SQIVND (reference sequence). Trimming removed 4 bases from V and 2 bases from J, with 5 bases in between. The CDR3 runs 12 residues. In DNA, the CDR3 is TGTGCCAGTAGTACGAGGCAAGAGACCCAGTACTTC. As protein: CASSTRQETQYF.

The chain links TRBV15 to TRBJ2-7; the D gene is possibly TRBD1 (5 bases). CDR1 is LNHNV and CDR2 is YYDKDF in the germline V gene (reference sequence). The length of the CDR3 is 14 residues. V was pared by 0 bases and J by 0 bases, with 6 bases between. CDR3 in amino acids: CATSRDDSSYEQYF. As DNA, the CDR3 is TGTGCCACCAGCAGAGATGACAGCTCCTACGAGCAGTACTTC. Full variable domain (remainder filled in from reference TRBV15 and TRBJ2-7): DAMVIQNPRYQVTQFGKPVTLSCSQTLNHNVMYWYQQKSSQAPKLLFHYYDKDFNNEADTPDNFQSRRPNTSFCFLDIRSPGLGDTAMYLCATSRDDSSYEQYFGPGTRLTVT.

The CDR3 DNA reads TGTGCCAGCCGCCGGGACAGGGAGGTCGGGGAGCTGTTTTTT. Translation gives CASRRDREVGELFF. J is TRBJ2-2 and V is TRBV2, with 9 positions matching TRBD1. CDR3 length: 14 amino acids. J lost 7 bases, V lost 8 bases, and 8 bases had no gene match. The germline V gene encodes CDR1 SNHLY and CDR2 FYNNEI.

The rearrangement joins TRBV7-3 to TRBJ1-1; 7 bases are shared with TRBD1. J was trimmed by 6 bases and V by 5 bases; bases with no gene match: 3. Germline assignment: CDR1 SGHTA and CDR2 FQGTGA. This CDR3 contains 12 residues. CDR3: CASSIGGSEAFF. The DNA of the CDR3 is TGTGCCAGCAGCATAGGGGGCTCTGAAGCTTTCTTT.

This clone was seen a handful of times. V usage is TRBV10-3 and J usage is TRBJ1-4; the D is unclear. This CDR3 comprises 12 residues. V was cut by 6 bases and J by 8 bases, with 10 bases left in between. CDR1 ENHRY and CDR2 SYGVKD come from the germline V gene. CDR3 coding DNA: TGTGCCATCAGCGTATCGGGGGAAAAACTGTTTTTT. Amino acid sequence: CAISVSGEKLFF.

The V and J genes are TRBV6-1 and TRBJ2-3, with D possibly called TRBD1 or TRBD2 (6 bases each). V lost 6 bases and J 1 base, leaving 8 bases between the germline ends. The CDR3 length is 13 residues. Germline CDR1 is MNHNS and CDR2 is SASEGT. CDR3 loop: CASREGGTDTQYF. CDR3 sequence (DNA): TGTGCCAGCAGGGAGGGGGGCACAGATACGCAGTATTTT.

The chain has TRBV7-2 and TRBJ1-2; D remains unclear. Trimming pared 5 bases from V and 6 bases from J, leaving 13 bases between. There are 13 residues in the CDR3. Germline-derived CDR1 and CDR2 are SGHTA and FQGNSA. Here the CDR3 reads CASSPVGLDGYTF. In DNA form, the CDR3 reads TGTGCCAGCAGCCCGGTAGGGTTGGATGGCTACACCTTC.

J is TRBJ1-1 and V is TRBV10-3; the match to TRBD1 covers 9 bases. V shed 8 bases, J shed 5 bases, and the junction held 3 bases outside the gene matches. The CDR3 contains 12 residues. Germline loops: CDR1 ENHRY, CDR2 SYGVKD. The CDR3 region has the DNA TGTGCCATCCGGACAGGGGAGACTGAAGCTTTCTTT. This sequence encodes CAIRTGETEAFF.

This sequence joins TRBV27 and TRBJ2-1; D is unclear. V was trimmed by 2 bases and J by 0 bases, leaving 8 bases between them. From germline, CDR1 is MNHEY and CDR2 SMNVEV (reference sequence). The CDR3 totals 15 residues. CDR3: CASSLDPSSYNEQFF. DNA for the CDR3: TGTGCCAGCAGTTTAGACCCCAGCTCCTACAATGAGCAGTTCTTC.

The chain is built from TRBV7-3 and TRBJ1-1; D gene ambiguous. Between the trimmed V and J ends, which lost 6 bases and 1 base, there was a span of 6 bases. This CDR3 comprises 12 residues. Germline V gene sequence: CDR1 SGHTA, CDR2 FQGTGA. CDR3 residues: CASRDSNTEAFF. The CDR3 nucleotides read TGTGCCAGCAGGGATTCGAACACTGAAGCTTTCTTT.

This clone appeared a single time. CDR3 bases: TGCGCCAGCAGCCATGGGGCAGGGGGAAGATACGAGCAGTACTTC. Encoded protein: CASSHGAGGRYEQYF. The chain uses TRBV4-3 and TRBJ2-7; 7 bases are a match to TRBD1. Germline values: CDR1 LGHNA, CDR2 YSLEER. The ends lost 3 bases at V and 4 bases at J; junction bases unmatched: 9. This CDR3 contains 15 residues.

CDR3 loop: CASSPMGNTEAFF. For the CDR3, the DNA is TGTGCCAGCAGCCCCATGGGGAACACTGAAGCTTTCTTT. The chain couples TRBV7-9 to TRBJ1-1, with D hard to call. V lost 5 bases and J 1 base, leaving 8 bases between the germline ends. CDR3 length: 13 residues. CDR1 and CDR2 from the germline V gene are SEHNR and FQNEAQ (reference sequence).

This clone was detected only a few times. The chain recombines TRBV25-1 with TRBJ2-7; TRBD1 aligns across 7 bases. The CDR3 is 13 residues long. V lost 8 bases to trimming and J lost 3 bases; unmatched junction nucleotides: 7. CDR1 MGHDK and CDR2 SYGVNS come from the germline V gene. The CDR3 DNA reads TGTGCCAGCTCAGGGGACAGCAACTACGAGCAGTACTTC. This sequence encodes CASSGDSNYEQYF.

The CDR3 here is CASRRVGSTDTQYF. CDR3 DNA: TGTGCCAGCAGGCGGGTAGGGAGCACAGATACGCAGTATTTT. This chain uses TRBV2 with TRBJ2-3, with D possibly TRBD2 on 5 matching bases. The CDR3 extends over 14 amino acids. Trimming took 6 bases from V and 0 from J, leaving 10 bases between them. Germline V gene data show CDR1 as SNHLY and CDR2 as FYNNEI.

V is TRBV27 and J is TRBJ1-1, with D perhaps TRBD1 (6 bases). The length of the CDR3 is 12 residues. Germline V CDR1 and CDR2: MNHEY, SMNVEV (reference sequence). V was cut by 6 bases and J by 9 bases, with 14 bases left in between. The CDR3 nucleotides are TGTGCCAGCAGAACGGGAGACAGGAAAGCTTTCTTT. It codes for CASRTGDRKAFF.

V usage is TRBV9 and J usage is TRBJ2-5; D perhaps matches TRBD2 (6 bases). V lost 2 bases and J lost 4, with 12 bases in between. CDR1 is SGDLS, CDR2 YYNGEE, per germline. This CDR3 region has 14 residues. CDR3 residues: CASSVGGASETQYF. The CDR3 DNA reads TGTGCCAGCAGCGTGGGGGGTGCATCAGAGACCCAGTACTTC.

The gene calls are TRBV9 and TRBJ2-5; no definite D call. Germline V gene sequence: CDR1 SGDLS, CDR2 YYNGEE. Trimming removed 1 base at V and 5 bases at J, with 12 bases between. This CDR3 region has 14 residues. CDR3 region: CASSVNYGGETQYF. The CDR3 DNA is TGTGCCAGCAGCGTAAACTATGGTGGGGAGACCCAGTACTTC. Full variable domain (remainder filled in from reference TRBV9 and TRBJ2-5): DSGVTQTPKHLITATGQRVTLRCSPRSGDLSVYWYQQSLDQGLQFLIQYYNGEERAKGNILERFSAQQFPDLHSELNLSSLELGDSALYFCASSVNYGGETQYFGPGTRLLVL.